Below, 23 T cell receptor beta chains from the same sample are listed, as sequenced in a study of HIV-infected patients and healthy controls. cDNA was made from about 480 ng RNA using alpha and beta constant primers. Using multiplexing indices, alpha and beta chain libraries were generated apart by chain-specific third strand synthesis. TCRdb processed the 5' RACE reads anew with MiXCR; each CDR3 protein has one entry. The top ten clones hold about 20% of a sample with about 18,000 distinct CDR3 sequences, about 9% of them seen once. Follow-up blood was drawn about 14 weeks, roughly three months, after antiretroviral therapy began. Whole blood was used without fractionation, so all unsorted peripheral T cells were included. Sequencing was performed on blood, taken during antiretroviral therapy. The receptors here all came from an adult with HIV infection.

Only one count was recorded for this clonotype. Since a much larger clone is just one base distant, this may be a read error. This chain links TRBV27 with TRBJ2-2; a weak D match, TRBD2 (7 bases). The CDR3 consists of 15 residues. Germline values: CDR1 MNHEY, CDR2 SMNVEV (reference sequence). The CDR3 DNA sequence: TGTGTCAGCACCCTGGGGGGGCCGAACACCGGGGAGCTGTTTTTT. Protein sequence: CVSTLGGPNTGELFF.

This clonotype was picked up many times. This chain connects TRBV29-1 to TRBJ2-7, with 12 bases matching TRBD2. V shed 5 bases and J 3 bases; nucleotides not matched to a gene: 5. CDR3 length equals 14 residues. Germline assignment: CDR1 SQVTM and CDR2 ANQGSEA. CDR3 region: CSVSSGGDHYEQYF. The CDR3 coding sequence is TGCAGCGTTTCTAGCGGGGGGGATCACTACGAGCAGTACTTC.

The chain carries TRBV29-1 and TRBJ2-1; D ambiguous. Germline lookup yields CDR1 SQVTM and CDR2 ANQGSEA. V shed 4 bases and J shed 0 bases, with 4 bases lying between them. This CDR3 has 12 amino acids. The CDR3 DNA follows: TGCAGCGTTGGTAGCTCCTACAATGAGCAGTTCTTC. Its translation: CSVGSSYNEQFF.

This clonotype was counted many times. The DNA of the CDR3 is TGTGCCAGCAGCTTAGAGGATTGGCAGCCGAACACTGAAGCTTTCTTT. Translated: CASSLEDWQPNTEAFF. The V and J genes are TRBV7-8 and TRBJ1-1; D call uncertain. The V end lost 1 base, the J end lost 1 base, and 13 bases lay between the germline ends. This CDR3 has 16 residues. Germline values: CDR1 SGHVS, CDR2 FQNEAQ.

This clonotype occurred many times. The chain uses TRBV2 and TRBJ2-7; D unresolved. Between the trimmed V and J ends, which lost 2 bases and 5 bases, there was a span of 4 bases. Germline V gene data show CDR1 as SNHLY and CDR2 as FYNNEI. This CDR3 is 11 amino acids long. The CDR3, as DNA: TGTGCCAGCAGTGAACCCCACGAGCAGTACTTC. This translates into CASSEPHEQYF.

This clonotype was observed a few times. V gene TRBV2 combines with J gene TRBJ1-5; D is unresolved. Germline values: CDR1 SNHLY, CDR2 FYNNEI. The CDR3 totals 16 residues. Trimming pared 6 bases from V and 7 bases from J, leaving 22 bases between. CDR3 region: CASSDRYISEIQPQHF. DNA of the CDR3: TGTGCCAGCAGCGACCGATATATCTCGGAGATACAGCCCCAGCATTTT.

This clonotype has a count of ten or more. This chain links TRBV25-1 with TRBJ1-4, with TRBD1 as a possible D gene (5 bases). CDR3 length: 12 amino acids. CDR1 is MGHDK, CDR2 SYGVNS, per germline. Trimming shortened V by 3 bases and J by 10 bases, and 9 bases separated the two germline ends. The DNA of the CDR3 is TGTGCCAGCAGTGATTCGGGGGGAAAACTGTTTTTT. Protein sequence: CASSDSGGKLFF.

The rearrangement uses TRBV7-9 and TRBJ2-2; TRBD2 is a possible D gene (6 bases). The V gene lost 1 base and the J gene lost 5 bases, with 11 bases spanning the gap. Germline V gene data show CDR1 as SEHNR and CDR2 as FQNEAQ (reference sequence). CDR3 length: 15 amino acids. The DNA of the CDR3 is TGTGCCAGCAGCTTAGGAGGGAGGAGGACCGGGGAGCTGTTTTTT. Amino acid sequence: CASSLGGRRTGELFF.

This clonotype was detected many times. V and J are TRBV20-1 and TRBJ2-7, with 7 bases that match TRBD2. There are 14 residues in the CDR3. CDR1 is DFQATT, CDR2 SNEGSKA, per germline (reference sequence). With V trimmed by 4 bases and J by 2 bases, 8 bases remained unmatched. CDR3 nucleotide sequence: TGCAGTGCTAACCGACTAGCCGAAACCTACGAGCAGTACTTC. Translated, it gives CSANRLAETYEQYF.

This clonotype was observed at least ten times. The V call is TRBV28, the J call TRBJ2-5, with D unresolved. CDR1 is MDHEN and CDR2 is SYDVKM in the germline V gene. V shed 4 bases and J shed 7 bases, with 7 bases lying between them. CDR3 length: 11 amino acids. The CDR3, as DNA: TGTGCCAGCAGTTACGCAGGGACCCAGTACTTC. Protein product: CASSYAGTQYF.

A single count supports this clonotype. The chain couples TRBV18 to TRBJ2-7; TRBD2 matches 10 bases. CDR1 and CDR2 (germline): KGHSH, LQKENI. V lost 2 bases and J lost 7; bases outside the gene matches: 8. The CDR3 consists of 15 residues. CDR3 loop: CASSPLASGSKEQYF. CDR3 nucleotide sequence: TGTGCCAGCTCACCATTGGCTAGCGGGAGTAAAGAGCAGTACTTC.

This clonotype has at least ten counts. The V and J genes are TRBV6-6 and TRBJ2-5, with D possibly matching TRBD1 (5 bases). V was cut by 6 bases and J by 5 bases, with 10 bases left in between. Germline CDR1 and CDR2: MNHNY and SVGAGI (reference sequence). CDR3 length: 12 residues. DNA for the CDR3: TGTGCCAGCAGGGTCAGGGTTGAGACCCAGTACTTC. Translating gives CASRVRVETQYF.

The sample holds many counts of this clonotype. The gene calls are TRBV6-4 and TRBJ2-1; D uncertain. This CDR3 has 13 amino acids. Germline V gene lookup returns CDR1 MRHNA and CDR2 SNTAGT. V lost 8 bases to trimming and J lost 6 bases, with 14 bases between them. The CDR3 spells CASAVGYSNEQFF. The CDR3 nucleotides read TGTGCCAGCGCCGTGGGCTACTCCAATGAGCAGTTCTTC.

This clonotype was seen many times. This chain links TRBV5-1 with TRBJ1-4; no clear D gene. Germline V CDR1 and CDR2: SGHRS, YFSETQ. This CDR3 region has 15 residues. The V gene lost 0 bases and the J gene lost 3 bases, with 9 bases spanning the gap. The CDR3 loop is CASSLERSANEKLFF. CDR3 DNA: TGCGCCAGCAGCTTGGAAAGGTCGGCTAATGAAAAACTGTTTTTT.

This clonotype was seen many times. The chain employs TRBV4-2 and TRBJ1-5; D is undetermined. The CDR3 consists of 15 residues. Trimming took 1 base from V and 12 from J, leaving 19 bases between them. CDR1 LGHNA and CDR2 YNFKEQ come from the germline V gene. The CDR3 sequence: CASSQVGSPSTLQHF. In DNA form, the CDR3 reads TGTGCCAGCAGCCAAGTAGGCAGCCCCTCAACACTCCAGCATTTT.

This clonotype was counted ten times or more. The CDR3 here is CASSQRGLGGQKIEAFF. CDR3 coding DNA: TGTGCCAGCAGCCAAAGGGGCCTCGGGGGGCAAAAGATAGAAGCTTTCTTT. V usage is TRBV3-1 and J usage is TRBJ1-1, with D possibly TRBD1 on 6 matching bases. The CDR3 is 17 residues long. Trimming stripped 2 bases from V and 8 bases from J, with 24 bases between. Germline-derived CDR1 and CDR2 are LGHDT and YNNKEL (reference sequence).

This clonotype was seen a handful of times. V usage is TRBV29-1 and J usage is TRBJ2-3; TRBD1 aligns across 7 bases. The germline V gene has CDR1 SQVTM and CDR2 ANQGSEA. The CDR3 has 13 amino acids. Germline trimming cut 6 bases from V and 9 bases from J; bases unmatched to any gene: 12. The CDR3 region is CSVAQDRAWTQYF. As DNA, the CDR3 is TGCAGCGTAGCCCAAGACAGGGCCTGGACGCAGTATTTT.

Many counts were recorded for this clonotype. J is TRBJ1-2 and V is TRBV18; D call uncertain. Looked up from germline, CDR1 is KGHSH and CDR2 is LQKENI. The CDR3 consists of 13 residues. V was shortened by 0 bases and J by 8 bases, with 10 bases between the two germline ends. The CDR3 DNA is TGTGCCAGCTCACCACCGGCAAGATACGGCTACACCTTC. This gives the protein CASSPPARYGYTF.

This clonotype came up many times. The chain combines TRBV7-9 with TRBJ1-5, with D unclear. Germline CDR1 SEHNR, CDR2 FQNEAQ (reference sequence). The CDR3 length is 12 residues. Trimming pared 2 bases from V and 5 bases from J, leaving 4 bases between. The CDR3 spells CASSLRDQPQHF. The CDR3 bases are TGTGCCAGCAGCTTAAGGGATCAGCCCCAGCATTTT.

This clonotype was recorded at least ten times. V usage is TRBV2 and J usage is TRBJ2-3; D call uncertain. Trimming stripped 2 bases from V and 14 bases from J, with 11 bases between. CDR3 length equals 11 residues. Germline lookup yields CDR1 SNHLY and CDR2 FYNNEI. This chain's CDR3 is CASSETYSRYF. Written as DNA, the CDR3 is TGTGCCAGCAGTGAAACTTACTCACGGTATTTT.

This clonotype was counted a few times. The chain couples TRBV12-3 or TRBV12-4 to TRBJ1-2; TRBD1 is a possible D gene (5 bases). Trimming left V 3 bases short and J 4 bases short, with 15 bases between. This CDR3 comprises 15 residues. CDR3 sequence reads: CASSLGVDISYGYTF. CDR3 coding DNA: TGTGCCAGCAGTTTGGGGGTTGATATTTCCTATGGCTACACCTTC.

This clonotype was observed at least ten times. V gene TRBV11-2 combines with J gene TRBJ1-4, with 8 bases matching TRBD1. CDR3 size: 16 residues. CDR1 SGHAT and CDR2 FQNNGV come from the germline V gene. Trimming took 5 bases from V and 6 from J; bases not matched to a gene: 11. CDR3 DNA sequence: TGTGCCAGCAGCGCCCCCCGGACAGGGTATGATGAAAAACTGTTTTTT. This translates into CASSAPRTGYDEKLFF.

This clonotype was counted ten times or more. The rearrangement links TRBV4-1 to TRBJ2-1; possible D gene TRBD2, 6 bases. Germline CDR1 and CDR2: MGHRA and YSYEKL. The CDR3 consists of 14 residues. V was trimmed by 0 bases and J by 4 bases, leaving 7 bases between them. The CDR3 DNA reads as TGCGCCAGCAGCCAAGAAGGGACTTACAATGAGCAGTTCTTC. It specifies CASSQEGTYNEQFF.